What follows is one T cell receptor beta chain and its context. Antigen specificity is unknown. The sample belongs to a study of T cells in Graves' hyperthyroidism and ophthalmopathy. The CDR3 regions of TCR beta were amplified from RNA transcripts. HTBI primers drove first-round RT-PCR of the TCR CDR3. TCRdb reanalysed the multiplex PCR reads using MiXCR and keeps one entry per CDR3 protein. In the table there are 450,000 to 550,000 distinct CDR3 sequences, around 22% of which are singletons. This CDR3 is 16 amino acids long. The V end was cut by 0 bases, the J end by 6 bases, with 15 bases between. The germline gives CDR1 SGDLS, CDR2 YYNGEE. Study-wide results and limits: Most clonotypes expanded in the thyroid (above 0.001) were also present in blood.

The receptor's source is a woman in her twenties or thirties with Graves' ophthalmopathy. The rearrangement links TRBV9 to TRBJ2-2, with D possibly being TRBD2 (5 bases). Sequenced sample: blood. The CDR3 sequence: CASSVATGFTPGELFF. The CDR3 nucleotides read TGTGCCAGCAGCGTAGCTACGGGGTTCACCCCCGGGGAGCTGTTTTTT. Combining the CDR3 with reference TRBV9 and TRBJ2-2 gives the whole variable domain DSGVTQTPKHLITATGQRVTLRCSPRSGDLSVYWYQQSLDQGLQFLIQYYNGEERAKGNILERFSAQQFPDLHSELNLSSLELGDSALYFCASSVATGFTPGELFFGEGSRLTVL.